This paragraph covers one T cell receptor (beta chain) sequence. Its antigen remains unidentified. This sample was taken from a study of OX40 agonist ivuxolimab in advanced cancers. Study-wide results and caveats: Compared with CD4+, CD8+ T cells on average had more expanded clones. The authors also found low normalized T-cell clonal expansion in some nonresponders.

Profiling relied on immunoSEQ multiplex PCR, and the TCRdb table lists in-frame clones only, not all of them. Of roughly 110,000 clones listed, around 90% are singletons. With baseline, cycle 4 day 1, and cycle 7 day 1 as timepoints, blood was sampled. The ends lost 2 bases at V and 3 bases at J; junction bases unmatched: 12. This CDR3 has 18 residues. The V gene's germline CDR1 is LNHDA and CDR2 SQIVND (reference sequence). The rearrangement joins TRBV19 to TRBJ2-1; the match to TRBD2 covers 8 bases. The clonotype was recovered from an adult with an advanced solid tumor such as melanoma, head and neck, liver or kidney cancer. Here the sequenced sample was CD4+ or CD8+ T cells sorted from blood, taken in a trial of the OX40 agonist ivuxolimab. The CDR3: CASSITGGLAGDYNEQFF. CDR3 bases: TGTGCCAGTAGTATAACGGGGGGCCTAGCGGGTGACTACAATGAGCAGTTCTTC.